The TCR beta chain under discussion was sequenced for a study of T cell responses to AZD1222 COVID-19 vaccine. For the study at large: Second-dose intervals near 4 or 12 weeks were combined. Study-wide results and caveats: Seropositive AZD1222 recipients at baseline numbered only five or six. Breadth and depth of Spike-specific TCRs rose after two AZD1222 doses.

The protocol was immunoSEQ multiplex PCR, while the TCRdb copy is restricted to in-frame clones and leaves out a portion. The repertoire holds roughly 170,000 clones, with approximately 90% as singletons. The V end lost 5 bases, the J end lost 1 base, and 14 bases lay between the germline ends. This CDR3 is 16 amino acids long. Per the germline V gene, CDR1 is SEHNR and CDR2 is FQNEAQ (reference sequence). On this clone: Its specificity is not known.

The source material was peripheral blood, sampled on day 0 of AZD1222 vaccination. The chain recombines TRBV7-9 with TRBJ1-4; the D is unclear. This clonotype was obtained from an adult in good health. The CDR3 protein is CASSPLSPGTNEKLFF. In DNA form, the CDR3 reads TGTGCCAGCAGCCCCCTAAGTCCGGGAACTAATGAAAAACTGTTTTTT.